This is a list of T cell receptor beta chains from one sample in a study of human T cells and chemical hapten exposure. Using its own MiXCR run on the RACE reads, TCRdb lists one record per CDR3 protein. The sample holds around 99,000 distinct CDR3 sequences, roughly 12% seen once. The sample was whole blood, taken in connection with sensitization to the hapten diphenylcyclopropenone (DPC). All receptors come from a woman in her thirties or forties with alopecia areata. Some clones in this sample may be carry-over from other donors' samples. Both conserved end residues are part of each CDR3. A D gene is named only where the DNA matches it firmly. A row's size may be missing; if present it is once, few, many or a size class.

- | 14 | TRBJ2-7 | - | TRBV3-1 | CASSQAQVIYEQYF | TGTGCCAGCAGCCAAGCGCAGGTCATCTACGAGCAGTACTTC
TRBD1 | 16 | TRBJ1-6 | many | TRBV7-9 | CASSLARQGWHSPLHF | TGTGCCAGCAGCTTAGCGCGACAGGGCTGGCATTCACCCCTCCACTTT
TRBD2 | 14 | TRBJ2-1 | - | TRBV29-1 | CSGLPGTSSPEQFF | TGCAGCGGATTACCCGGGACTAGTTCGCCTGAGCAGTTCTTC
- | 13 | TRBJ2-7 | few | TRBV28 | CASSHGTYYEQYF | TGTGCCAGCAGCCACGGGACATACTACGAGCAGTACTTC
TRBD1 | 15 | TRBJ2-4 | - | TRBV28 | CASSQIQGGKNIQYF | TGTGCCAGCAGTCAAATACAGGGGGGCAAAAACATTCAGTACTTC
- | 12 | TRBJ1-6 | - | TRBV28 | CARDTDNSPLHF | TGTGCCAGGGACACGGATAATTCACCCCTCCACTTT
TRBD2 | 15 | TRBJ2-3 | many | TRBV6-4 | CASSDGEGHTDTQYF | TGTGCCAGCAGTGACGGGGAGGGCCACACAGATACGCAGTATTTT
- | 14 | TRBJ1-1 | - | TRBV15 | CATSRFRLNTEAFF | TGTGCCACCAGCAGATTTAGGTTGAACACTGAAGCTTTCTTT
- | 15 | TRBJ2-3 | - | TRBV12-3/TRBV12-4 | CASSLNLAAGDTQYF | TGTGCCAGCAGTTTAAACTTAGCGGCCGGGGATACGCAGTATTTT
- | 16 | TRBJ2-7 | - | TRBV5-4 | CASSLGGRGGRGKQYF | TGTGCCAGCAGCTTGGGCGGTCGAGGGGGGCGCGGAAAACAGTACTTC
- | 14 | TRBJ2-1 | many | TRBV12-3/TRBV12-4 | CASSWRNSYNEQFF | TGTGCCAGCAGTTGGAGGAACTCCTACAATGAGCAGTTCTTC
- | 14 | TRBJ1-4 | - | TRBV28 | CASSFSQVNEKLFF | TGTGCCAGCAGTTTTTCACAGGTTAATGAAAAACTGTTTTTT
- | 14 | TRBJ2-3 | many | TRBV11-2 | CASSSRLLPDTQYF | TGTGCCAGCAGCTCACGACTCCTCCCAGATACGCAGTATTTT
- | 13 | TRBJ2-1 | many | TRBV19 | CASSTVSTGQQFF | TGTGCCAGTAGTACCGTGTCCACCGGGCAGCAGTTCTTC
- | 12 | TRBJ2-2 | - | TRBV6-5 | CASTGSTGELFF | TGTGCCAGTACGGGAAGCACCGGGGAGCTGTTTTTT
- | 16 | TRBJ1-5 | many | TRBV18 | CASSPRQGRGEQPQHF | TGTGCCAGCTCACCACGGCAGGGGAGGGGAGAACAGCCCCAGCATTTT
TRBD2 | 15 | TRBJ2-2 | - | TRBV6-2/TRBV6-3 | CASRRREISTGELFF | TGTGCCAGCCGGCGGCGGGAGATTAGCACCGGGGAGCTGTTTTTT
TRBD2 | 15 | TRBJ2-3 | many | TRBV9 | CASGTSGTRTDTQYF | TGTGCCAGCGGGACTAGCGGGACCCGCACAGATACGCAGTATTTT
- | 13 | TRBJ1-3 | few | TRBV29-1 | CSVISTSGNTIYF | TGCAGCGTTATCAGCACCTCAGGAAACACCATATATTTT
TRBD2 | 16 | TRBJ2-1 | many | TRBV20-1 | CSARRRTSGSYNEQFF | TGCAGTGCTAGGCGCAGGACTAGCGGTTCGTACAATGAGCAGTTCTTC
- | 14 | TRBJ1-5 | - | TRBV28 | CASTSLQGIQPQHF | TGTGCCAGCACCTCACTCCAGGGGATTCAGCCCCAGCATTTT
TRBD2 | 20 | TRBJ2-7 | few | TRBV4-1 | CAPEPWGLAGGQSSSYEQYF | TGCGCCCCGGAACCGTGGGGACTAGCGGGAGGCCAATCCAGCTCCTACGAGCAGTACTTC
- | 12 | TRBJ2-1 | - | TRBV29-1 | CSGAPGGNEQFF | TGCAGCGGGGCCCCTGGGGGGAATGAGCAGTTCTTC
- | 12 | TRBJ1-1 | few | TRBV29-1 | CSVGGGNTEAFF | TGCAGCGTTGGAGGGGGGAACACTGAAGCTTTCTTT
- | 13 | TRBJ2-1 | few | TRBV5-1 | CASSDPGYNEQFF | TGCGCCAGCAGCGATCCAGGTTACAATGAGCAGTTCTTC
- | 14 | TRBJ1-1 | - | TRBV29-1 | CSVGNRGLRTEAFF | TGCAGCGTTGGTAATCGGGGGCTGCGCACTGAAGCTTTCTTT
- | 14 | TRBJ2-7 | many | TRBV3-1 | CASSQDTLALEQYF | TGTGCCAGCAGCCAAGATACACTAGCTCTCGAGCAGTACTTC
- | 14 | TRBJ1-5 | - | TRBV18 | CASSPRGLNQPQHF | TGTGCCAGCTCACCCAGGGGACTTAATCAGCCCCAGCATTTT
TRBD1 | 16 | TRBJ1-4 | - | TRBV5-1 | CASSWTGRGVNEKLFF | TGCGCCAGCAGCTGGACAGGAAGGGGGGTAAACGAAAAACTGTTTTTT
- | 14 | TRBJ1-1 | - | TRBV30 | CAWSVGQANTEAFF | TGTGCCTGGAGTGTAGGACAAGCGAACACTGAAGCTTTCTTT
- | 14 | TRBJ1-2 | - | TRBV7-2 | CASSWGRGKSGYTF | TGTGCCAGCAGCTGGGGCCGGGGAAAGTCAGGCTACACCTTC
TRBD2 | 18 | TRBJ2-1 | - | TRBV10-3 | CAISESGLAGQGNNEQFF | TGTGCCATCAGTGAGTCGGGACTAGCGGGACAAGGCAACAATGAGCAGTTCTTC
- | 12 | TRBJ2-7 | - | TRBV3-1 | CASSQEGGQQYF | TGTGCCAGCAGCCAGGAGGGAGGACAGCAGTACTTC
- | 15 | TRBJ1-6 | - | TRBV6-2/TRBV6-3 | CASSYNRPDNSPLHF | TGTGCCAGCAGTTACAACCGTCCGGATAATTCACCCCTCCACTTT
- | 13 | TRBJ1-1 | few | TRBV7-2 | CASSTHMNTEAFF | TGTGCCAGCAGCACCCACATGAACACTGAAGCTTTCTTT
- | 13 | TRBJ1-6 | - | TRBV20-1 | CSAMGPYNSPLHF | TGCAGTGCTATGGGCCCGTATAATTCACCCCTCCACTTT
- | 12 | TRBJ2-1 | - | TRBV12-3/TRBV12-4 | CAVQPEYNEQFF | TGTGCCGTACAACCGGAGTACAATGAGCAGTTCTTC
TRBD1 | 17 | TRBJ2-6 | - | TRBV10-3 | CAITGTGTFSGANVLTF | TGTGCCATCACCGGGACAGGAACTTTCTCTGGGGCCAACGTCCTGACTTTC
TRBD1 | 14 | TRBJ1-6 | - | TRBV27 | CASSRDRGHSPLHF | TGTGCCAGCAGCCGTGACAGGGGGCATTCACCCCTCCACTTT
- | 12 | TRBJ1-2 | few | TRBV28 | CASSFPSRDYTF | TGTGCCAGCAGTTTTCCCTCCAGGGACTACACCTTC
- | 15 | TRBJ1-1 | few | TRBV7-6 | CASSLDSGGSTEAFF | TGTGCCAGCAGCTTAGATTCGGGGGGTTCCACTGAAGCTTTCTTT
- | 15 | TRBJ2-2 | - | TRBV29-1 | CSVEGPDRNTGELFF | TGCAGCGTTGAAGGTCCCGACAGGAACACCGGGGAGCTGTTTTTT
- | 16 | TRBJ2-3 | - | TRBV4-2 | CASSPGGQHFGNTQYF | TGTGCCAGCAGCCCAGGCGGCCAGCACTTCGGGAATACGCAGTATTTT